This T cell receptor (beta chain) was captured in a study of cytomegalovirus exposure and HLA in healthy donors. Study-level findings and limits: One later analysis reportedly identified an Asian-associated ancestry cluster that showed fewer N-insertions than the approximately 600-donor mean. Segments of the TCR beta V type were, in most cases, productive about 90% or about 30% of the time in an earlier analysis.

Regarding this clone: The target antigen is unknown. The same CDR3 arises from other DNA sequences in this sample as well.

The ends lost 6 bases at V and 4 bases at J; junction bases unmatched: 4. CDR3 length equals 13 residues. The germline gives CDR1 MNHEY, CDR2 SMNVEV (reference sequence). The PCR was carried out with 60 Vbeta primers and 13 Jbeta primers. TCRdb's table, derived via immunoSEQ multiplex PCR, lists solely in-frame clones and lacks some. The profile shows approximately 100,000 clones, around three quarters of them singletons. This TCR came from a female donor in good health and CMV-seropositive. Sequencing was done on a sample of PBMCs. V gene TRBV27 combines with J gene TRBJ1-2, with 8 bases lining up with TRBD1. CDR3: CASSPTGVYGYTF. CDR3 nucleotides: TGTGCCAGCAGCCCGACAGGGGTCTATGGCTACACCTTC.